The 4 T cell receptor beta chains presented below share a single source sample, sequenced in a study of CXCR3-negative and CXCR3-positive naive CD8 T cells. Study-wide findings and caveats: For CXCR3-positive naive cells, TRB CDR3s were more hydrophobic than those of CXCR3-negative naive cells.

These receptors have no known antigen. The libraries of TRB cDNA were constructed through 5' RACE using UMI labels. With the 5' RACE reads reprocessed, TCRdb shows one record per CDR3 protein and no DNA. This sample's clone table lists 150,000 to 160,000 distinct CDR3 sequences. The sample consisted of naive CXCR3+ CD8+ T cells from blood. The subset here: CD45RO-CCR7+CD27+CD95- naive CD8+ T cells expressing CXCR3 (TNR3+). These TCRs come from a human donor in good health. Some clones in this sample may be carry-over from other donors' samples.

The chain joins TRBV11-2 to TRBJ2-5; TCRdb's assignment of TRBD1 cannot be checked, as there is no DNA. Germline V gene lookup returns CDR1 SGHAT and CDR2 FQNNGV. The CDR3 length is 14 residues. CDR3: CASSSQGARETQYF.

The rearrangement joins TRBV10-2 to TRBJ1-2. Germline V gives CDR1 WSHSY, CDR2 SAAADI. The CDR3 has 12 amino acids. This CDR3 is CASSLDNYGYTF.

This chain links TRBV20-1 with TRBJ1-5. Germline CDR1 reads DFQATT; CDR2 reads SNEGSKA (reference sequence). The CDR3 length is 12 residues. The CDR3 protein is CSAPDSNQPQHF.

The CDR3 is CASGGAYEQYF. This sequence joins TRBV12-3 or TRBV12-4 and TRBJ2-7; absent DNA, TCRdb's TRBD1 call cannot be checked. The CDR3 sequence is 11 residues long.